The 7 T cell receptor beta chains below all came from one sample that was sequenced in a study of T cell repertoires in ileal Crohn's disease. Sequenced by immunoSEQ multiplex PCR; TCRdb stores in-frame clones only, minus some. The sample contains 15,000 to 20,000 clones, just over 90% of which appear only once. Sample: ileal tissue. The receptors were sampled from an adult with Crohn's disease.

J is TRBJ1-2 and V is TRBV2; 9 positions match TRBD1. This CDR3 is built from 16 residues. Trimming took 1 base from V and 5 from J; bases not matched to a gene: 8. Germline CDR1 SNHLY, CDR2 FYNNEI. The CDR3 nucleotides are TGTGCCAGCAGTGAAGTCCCGGGACAGGGACGGTATGGCTACACCTTC. The encoded protein is CASSEVPGQGRYGYTF.

The chain joins TRBV4-1 to TRBJ2-7; 10 bases map to TRBD1. The V gene end was trimmed by 3 bases and the J gene end by 4 bases; junction bases not matched to a gene: 3. The germline V gene encodes CDR1 MGHRA and CDR2 YSYEKL. CDR3 length: 14 amino acids. CDR3 DNA: TGCGCCAGCAGCCAGAGGACAGGGGGATACGAGCAGTACTTC. Its protein is CASSQRTGGYEQYF.

The V call is TRBV19, the J call TRBJ2-3; possible D gene TRBD2, 6 bases. Germline V gene lookup returns CDR1 LNHDA and CDR2 SQIVND (reference sequence). This CDR3 comprises 15 residues. The V end was cut by 4 bases, the J end by 6 bases, with 17 bases between. DNA of the CDR3: TGTGCCAGTAGTAGGGTGGGGGGAAGCCTGGATACGCAGTATTTT. Translation gives CASSRVGGSLDTQYF.

Only one count was recorded for this clone. This chain uses TRBV7-7 with TRBJ2-7; D gene uncertain. Trimming shortened V by 1 base and J by 0 bases, and 7 bases separated the two germline ends. The CDR3 extends over 14 amino acids. CDR1 SSHAT and CDR2 FNYEAQ come from the germline V gene (reference sequence). This chain's CDR3 is CASSLGQDSYEQYF. The CDR3 DNA sequence: TGTGCCAGCAGCTTAGGGCAGGACTCCTACGAGCAGTACTTC.

This rearrangement joins TRBV10-3 to TRBJ1-1, with 9 nucleotides matching TRBD1. Germline CDR1 ENHRY, CDR2 SYGVKD. Unmatched junction bases numbered 8, after V lost 11 bases and J lost 1 base. The CDR3 contains 14 residues. The CDR3 nucleotides are TGTGCCGTGAGGACGGGACAGGGGAACACTGAAGCTTTCTTT. Its translation is CAVRTGQGNTEAFF.

V and J are TRBV6-1 and TRBJ2-4, with D unresolved. Germline CDR1 and CDR2: MNHNS and SASEGT. The CDR3 length is 13 residues. Deletions cut 7 bases from V and 0 bases from J, with 7 bases between. DNA for the CDR3: TGTGCCAGCATGGCCCTAGCCAAAAACATTCAGTACTTC. It specifies CASMALAKNIQYF.

The chain combines TRBV7-2 with TRBJ2-5; TRBD1 is a possible D gene (6 bases). V was trimmed by 5 bases and J by 4 bases, leaving 11 bases between them. Germline V gene sequence: CDR1 SGHTA, CDR2 FQGNSA. The CDR3 length is 13 residues. Here the CDR3 reads CASSRGQSETQYF. The CDR3 DNA reads TGTGCCAGCAGCCGAGGACAGTCAGAGACCCAGTACTTC.